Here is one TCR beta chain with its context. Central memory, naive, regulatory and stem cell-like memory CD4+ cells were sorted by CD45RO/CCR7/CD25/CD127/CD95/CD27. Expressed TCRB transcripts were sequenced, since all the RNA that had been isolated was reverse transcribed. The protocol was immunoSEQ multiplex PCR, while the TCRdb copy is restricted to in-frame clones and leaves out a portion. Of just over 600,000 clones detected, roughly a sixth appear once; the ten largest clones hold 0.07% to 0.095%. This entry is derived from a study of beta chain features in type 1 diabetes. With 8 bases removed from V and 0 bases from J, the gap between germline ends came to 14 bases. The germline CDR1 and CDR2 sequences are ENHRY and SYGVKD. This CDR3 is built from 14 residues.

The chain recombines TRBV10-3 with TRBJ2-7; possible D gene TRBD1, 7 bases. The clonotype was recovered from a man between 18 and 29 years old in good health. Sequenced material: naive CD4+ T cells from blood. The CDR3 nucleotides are TGTGCCATCGGAGGGGACAGTAGCTCCTACGAGCAGTACTTC. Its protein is CAIGGDSSSYEQYF.